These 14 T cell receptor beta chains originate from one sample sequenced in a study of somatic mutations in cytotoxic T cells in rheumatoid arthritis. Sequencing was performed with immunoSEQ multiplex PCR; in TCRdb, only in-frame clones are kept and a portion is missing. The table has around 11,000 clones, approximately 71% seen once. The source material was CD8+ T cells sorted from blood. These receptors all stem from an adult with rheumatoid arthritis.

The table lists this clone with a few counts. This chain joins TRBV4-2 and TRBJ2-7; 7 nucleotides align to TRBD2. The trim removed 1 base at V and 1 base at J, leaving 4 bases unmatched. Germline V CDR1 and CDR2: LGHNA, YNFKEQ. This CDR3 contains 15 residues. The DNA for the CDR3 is TGTGCCAGCAGCCAAGTTAGCGGGCCGTCCTACGAGCAGTACTTC. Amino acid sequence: CASSQVSGPSYEQYF.

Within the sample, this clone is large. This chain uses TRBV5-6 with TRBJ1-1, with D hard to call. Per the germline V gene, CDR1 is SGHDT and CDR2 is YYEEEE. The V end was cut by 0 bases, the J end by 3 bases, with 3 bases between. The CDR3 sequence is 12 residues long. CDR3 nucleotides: TGTGCCAGCAGCTTGGCAGACACTGAAGCTTTCTTT. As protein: CASSLADTEAFF.

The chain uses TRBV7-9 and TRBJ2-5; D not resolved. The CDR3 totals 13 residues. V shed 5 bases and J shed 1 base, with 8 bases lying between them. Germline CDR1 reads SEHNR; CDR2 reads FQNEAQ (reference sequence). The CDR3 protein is CASSLRPQETQYF. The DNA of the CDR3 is TGTGCCAGCAGCCTAAGGCCCCAAGAGACCCAGTACTTC.

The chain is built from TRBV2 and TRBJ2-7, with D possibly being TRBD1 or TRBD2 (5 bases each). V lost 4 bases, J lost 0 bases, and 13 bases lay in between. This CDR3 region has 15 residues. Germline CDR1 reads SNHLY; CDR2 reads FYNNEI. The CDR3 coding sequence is TGTGCCAGCAGTGTTTTTCAGGGACCCTCCTACGAGCAGTACTTC. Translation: CASSVFQGPSYEQYF.

DNA for the CDR3: TGTGCCAGCGGGGTTTATAATTCACCCCTCCACTTT. Residues: CASGVYNSPLHF. The chain uses TRBV27 and TRBJ1-6; D ambiguous. V was shortened by 8 bases and J by 4 bases, with 6 bases between the two germline ends. The CDR3 totals 12 residues. Germline CDR1 and CDR2: MNHEY and SMNVEV (reference sequence).

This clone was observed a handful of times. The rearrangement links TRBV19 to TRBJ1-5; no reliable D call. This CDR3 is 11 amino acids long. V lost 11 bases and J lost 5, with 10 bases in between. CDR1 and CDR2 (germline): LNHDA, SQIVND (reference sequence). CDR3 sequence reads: CASREYQPQHF. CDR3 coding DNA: TGTGCCTCTCGGGAGTATCAGCCCCAGCATTTT. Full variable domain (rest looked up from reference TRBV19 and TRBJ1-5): DGGITQSPKYLFRKEGQNVTLSCEQNLNHDAMYWYRQDPGQGLRLIYYSQIVNDFQKGDIAEGYSVSREKKESFPLTVTSAQKNPTAFYLCASREYQPQHFGDGTRLSIL.

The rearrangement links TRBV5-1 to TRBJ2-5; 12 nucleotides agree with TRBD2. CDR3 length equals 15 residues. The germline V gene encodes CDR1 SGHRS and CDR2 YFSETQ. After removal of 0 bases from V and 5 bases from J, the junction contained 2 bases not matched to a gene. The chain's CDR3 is CASSLEGTSGETQYF. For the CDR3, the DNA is TGCGCCAGCAGCTTGGAGGGGACTAGCGGGGAGACCCAGTACTTC.

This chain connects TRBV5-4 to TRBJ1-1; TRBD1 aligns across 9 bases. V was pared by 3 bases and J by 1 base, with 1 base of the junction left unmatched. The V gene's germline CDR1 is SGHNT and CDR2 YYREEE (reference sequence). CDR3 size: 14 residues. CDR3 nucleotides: TGTGCCAGCAGCTGGGGACAGGGGAACACTGAAGCTTTCTTT. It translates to CASSWGQGNTEAFF.

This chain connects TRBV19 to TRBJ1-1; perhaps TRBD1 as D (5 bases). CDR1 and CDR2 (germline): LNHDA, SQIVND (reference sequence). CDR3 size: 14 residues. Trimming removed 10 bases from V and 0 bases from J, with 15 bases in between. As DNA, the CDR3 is TGTGCCACAAAAGGGTGGGGCCTGAACACTGAAGCTTTCTTT. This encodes CATKGWGLNTEAFF. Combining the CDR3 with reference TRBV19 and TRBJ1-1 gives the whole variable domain DGGITQSPKYLFRKEGQNVTLSCEQNLNHDAMYWYRQDPGQGLRLIYYSQIVNDFQKGDIAEGYSVSREKKESFPLTVTSAQKNPTAFYLCATKGWGLNTEAFFGQGTRLTVV.

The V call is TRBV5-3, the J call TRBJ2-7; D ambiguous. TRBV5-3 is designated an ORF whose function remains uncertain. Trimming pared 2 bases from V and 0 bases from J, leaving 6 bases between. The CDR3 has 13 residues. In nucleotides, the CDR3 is TGTGCCAGAAGCTTTCCCGTCTCCTACGAGCAGTACTTC. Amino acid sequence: CARSFPVSYEQYF.

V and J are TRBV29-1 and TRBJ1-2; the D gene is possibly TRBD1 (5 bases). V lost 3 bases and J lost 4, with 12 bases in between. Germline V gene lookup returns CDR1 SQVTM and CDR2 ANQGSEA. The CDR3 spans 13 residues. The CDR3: CSVEGETGYGYTF. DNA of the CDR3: TGCAGCGTTGAGGGGGAGACGGGCTATGGCTACACCTTC.

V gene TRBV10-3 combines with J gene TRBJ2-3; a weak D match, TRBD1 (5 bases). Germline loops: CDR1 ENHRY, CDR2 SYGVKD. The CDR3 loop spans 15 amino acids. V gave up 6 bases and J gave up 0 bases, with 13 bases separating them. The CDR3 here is CAIRRGASSTDTQYF. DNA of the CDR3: TGTGCCATCAGGCGTGGGGCCTCTAGCACAGATACGCAGTATTTT.

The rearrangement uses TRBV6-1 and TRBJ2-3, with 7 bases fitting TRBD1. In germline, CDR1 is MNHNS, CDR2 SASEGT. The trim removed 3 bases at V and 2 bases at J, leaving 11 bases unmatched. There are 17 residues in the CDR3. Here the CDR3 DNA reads TGTGCCAGCAGTGACTGGGACAGTCTGCGCCTCACAGATACGCAGTATTTT. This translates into CASSDWDSLRLTDTQYF.

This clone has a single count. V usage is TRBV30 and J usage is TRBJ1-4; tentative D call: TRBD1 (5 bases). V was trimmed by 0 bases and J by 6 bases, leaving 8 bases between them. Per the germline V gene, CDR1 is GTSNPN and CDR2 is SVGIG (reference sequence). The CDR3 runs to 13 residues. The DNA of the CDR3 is TGTGCCTGGAGTGTTGGGGGGTATGAAAAACTGTTTTTT. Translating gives CAWSVGGYEKLFF.